This TCR beta chain appears in the sequencing data of a study of T cells in Graves' hyperthyroidism and ophthalmopathy. A remark on this clonotype: Antigen specificity is unknown.

Study results and caveats: Expanded thyroid clonotypes (above 0.001) were mostly also found in blood.

From germline, CDR1 is DFQATT and CDR2 SNEGSKA (reference sequence). The CDR3 has 15 amino acids. V was clipped by 4 bases and J by 9 bases, with 19 bases between them. It was RNA transcripts that yielded the amplified TCR beta CDR3 regions. TCR CDR3 regions were first amplified by RT-PCR with HTBI primers. One entry per CDR3 protein results from TCRdb running MiXCR on the multiplex PCR reads. This sample has a few hundred thousand distinct CDR3 sequences, with roughly 46% found just once. The chain links TRBV20-1 to TRBJ1-6; a possible D gene is TRBD1 (6 bases). Sequencing used peripheral blood or thyroid tissue (not recorded which). This receptor was taken from a woman younger than 35 with Graves' hyperthyroidism. CDR3 DNA: TGCAGTGCTATTAGCGACAGGTGGGACGGTTCACCCCTCCACTTT. Translation: CSAISDRWDGSPLHF.